This T cell receptor beta chain derives from a study of glioma-infiltrating T cells after dendritic cell vaccination (dated by TCRdb to the mid-2010s). In terms of the full investigation: The cohort comprised around 15 glioblastoma patients from Phase I and II dendritic cell vaccination trials, 9 newly diagnosed and 6 with recurrent disease. Between the early 2000s and the early 2010s, patients were given autologous tumor lysate-pulsed dendritic cell vaccination. The vaccine was prepared from monocyte-derived dendritic cells that were cultured for approximately seven days with IL-4 and GM-CSF and then pulsed overnight with autologous tumor lysate. Three intradermal dendritic cell vaccine injections were administered to patients at biweekly intervals in the arm below the axilla. In glioblastoma patients vaccinated with dendritic cells, deep sequencing of TCR beta CDR3 regions served to measure tumor-infiltrating lymphocyte content and to compare repertoires between tumor and blood. Survival after dendritic cell vaccination was correlated with TCR sequencing metrics, including TIL content and tumor-blood repertoire overlap.

To be selected, patients needed enough residual fresh-frozen tumor tissue and more than two years of available survival data. None of the glioblastoma patients carried an isocitrate dehydrogenase mutation, although molecular status otherwise varied. PBMC were collected before vaccination, two weeks after the third vaccination, and at tumor progression when it occurred. The Qiagen DNeasy Blood extraction Kit was used for extraction of genomic DNA. The immunoSEQ assay amplified TCRB CDR3 regions from approximately 2 micrograms of genomic DNA, or from all available DNA when less than that amount was available. For multiplex PCR, 60 forward primers for TCR V beta segments and 13 reverse primers for J beta segments were used. To estimate reads per starting template, synthetic control templates were spiked into each sample at limiting dilution. Sequencing produced 87 bp reads on the Illumina HiSeq System. Processing in the source paper ran as follows. PCR and sequencing errors were removed by a nearest neighbor algorithm that merged closely related sequences. TCR overlap was defined as the percentage of unique tumor TCR beta sequences that were also found in the peripheral blood of the same patient. This immuneACCESS table, as held by TCRdb, lists in-frame sequences with V and J called but not all clones. Of the missing ones, under half trace to an unresolved V gene in checked studies; the others have no known cause. V, J and clone size reflect that table, while D and trimming were determined from the DNA. The sample data list fewer than 75,000 clones, and around 81% of these were observed just once. The top ten hold 7.9% of the sample.

This clone was recorded a few times. There is no known antigen for this receptor. Within one base of it there is no much larger clone, and no base qualities were kept. Paper-wide results and their limitations: The cohort was small and heterogeneous, and full blood and tumor sets were available for few patients, with initial-recurrent tumor pairs available for even fewer patients. TCR clonality showed no direct relationship with survival, which suggests that a diverse polyclonal response may matter. The response model built on TCR overlap across three groups was characterized as speculative, with prospective validation still needed. After dendritic cell vaccination, a higher estimated pretreatment TIL content predicted longer time to progression and overall survival.

The material sequenced was blood, taken before dendritic cell vaccination. This TCR was recovered from a human donor with glioblastoma.

CDR3 sequence: CASSLERGSAGANVLTF. The nucleotide sequence reads TGTGCCAGCAGCCTCGAGAGAGGATCCGCTGGGGCCAACGTCCTGACTTTC. The chain couples TRBV4-2 to TRBJ2-6; the D gene is unclear. The CDR3 runs 17 residues from the cysteine to the phenylalanine. The kept DNA is CDR3 alone, 51 bases in frame from the first base. CDR1 and CDR2 are read off the germline V gene as LGHNA and YNFKEQ. The junction shows trimming of 4 bases on V and 2 bases on J, plus 15 bases between the germline ends.